These 12 T cell receptor beta chains originate from one sample sequenced in a study of T-cell memory formation after mild COVID-19. TCRdb reprocessed the 5' RACE reads via MiXCR and lists one record per CDR3 protein. This table has around 130,000 distinct CDR3 sequences, around 14% appearing once. The specimen sequenced was PBMCs or a T cell subset sorted from them (not recorded which). All receptors come from an adult woman who had mild COVID-19 (a few samples of this study predate the infection). Cell type and time point are not known.

This clonotype has a handful of counts. The V and J genes are TRBV3-1 and TRBJ1-2; a possible D gene is TRBD1 (5 bases). The CDR3 contains 17 residues. Trimming stripped 0 bases from V and 4 bases from J, with 18 bases between. Germline CDR1 LGHDT, CDR2 YNNKEL (reference sequence). CDR3 protein: CASSQDYHGARGYGYTF. CDR3 nucleotide sequence: TGTGCCAGCAGCCAAGATTATCACGGGGCGAGAGGCTATGGCTACACCTTC.

This clonotype was counted a few times. The chain links TRBV11-2 to TRBJ2-3; no reliable D call. Germline assignment: CDR1 SGHAT and CDR2 FQNNGV. Trimming left V 5 bases short and J 4 bases short, with 19 bases between. CDR3 length: 16 residues. The CDR3 coding sequence is TGTGCCAGCAGCAGAAAGGCCGGGTGGTCCGCAGATACGCAGTATTTT. Its translation is CASSRKAGWSADTQYF.

The rearrangement joins TRBV7-8 to TRBJ2-1; D is unresolved. Germline V CDR1 and CDR2: SGHVS, FQNEAQ. The V gene lost 0 bases and the J gene lost 5 bases, with 8 bases spanning the gap. This CDR3 has 14 residues. The CDR3 loop reads CASSLARDHNEQFF. CDR3 DNA sequence: TGTGCCAGCAGCTTAGCCCGCGACCACAATGAGCAGTTCTTC.

This clonotype was counted a few times. The genes are TRBV7-2 and TRBJ2-1; D uncertain. The germline V gene has CDR1 SGHTA and CDR2 FQGNSA. Trimming pared 5 bases from V and 5 bases from J, leaving 13 bases between. The CDR3 totals 14 residues. CDR3 protein: CASSPMAGHNEQFF. The CDR3 bases are TGTGCCAGCAGCCCCATGGCTGGACACAATGAGCAGTTCTTC.

This clonotype was recorded a few times. This chain joins TRBV6-5 and TRBJ1-1; unclear D gene. The germline V gene encodes CDR1 MNHEY and CDR2 SVGAGI. The CDR3 covers 13 residues. V gave up 0 bases and J gave up 7 bases, with 9 bases separating them. Here the CDR3 reads CASSYSELGEAFF. CDR3 DNA sequence: TGTGCCAGCAGTTACTCGGAGCTAGGTGAAGCTTTCTTT.

The rearrangement links TRBV3-1 to TRBJ1-5; 7 bases agree with TRBD1. Losses at the gene ends were 0 bases for V and 5 bases for J; bases not matched to a gene: 10. The germline V gene has CDR1 LGHDT and CDR2 YNNKEL (reference sequence). This CDR3 spans 17 amino acids. CDR3 amino acids: CASSQEVGQGGHQPQHF. The DNA of the CDR3 is TGTGCCAGCAGCCAAGAGGTAGGGCAGGGGGGGCATCAGCCCCAGCATTTT.

This clonotype came up many times. The chain is built from TRBV7-8 and TRBJ2-3; D is perhaps TRBD2 (6 bases). The CDR3 sequence is 15 residues long. Germline CDR1 and CDR2: SGHVS and FQNEAQ. Between the trimmed V and J ends, which lost 2 bases and 6 bases, there was a span of 15 bases. The CDR3 DNA reads TGTGCCAGCAGCTTAATGGGACTCAAAGAGGATACGCAGTATTTT. It is translated as CASSLMGLKEDTQYF.

This chain uses TRBV5-1 with TRBJ2-7; TRBD1 is a possible D gene (5 bases). The germline gives CDR1 SGHRS, CDR2 YFSETQ. The CDR3 totals 15 residues. Trimming cost V 0 bases and J 2 bases, with 12 bases left between them. The CDR3 loop reads CASSLEPGITYEQYF. CDR3 bases: TGCGCCAGCAGCTTGGAACCAGGGATCACCTACGAGCAGTACTTC. The full variable domain, with the rest looked up from reference TRBV5-1 and TRBJ2-7, is KAGVTQTPRYLIKTRGQQVTLSCSPISGHRSVSWYQQTPGQGLQFLFEYFSETQRNKGNFPGRFSGRQFSNSRSEMNVSTLELGDSALYLCASSLEPGITYEQYFGPGTRLTVT.

This sequence joins TRBV7-2 and TRBJ1-2; TRBD1 is a possible D gene (5 bases). The length of the CDR3 is 15 residues. Germline V gene sequence: CDR1 SGHTA, CDR2 FQGNSA. The V end lost 2 bases, the J end lost 3 bases, and 13 bases lay between the germline ends. CDR3 amino acids: CASSLTLAGHYGYTF. CDR3 sequence (DNA): TGTGCCAGCAGCTTAACTTTGGCAGGGCACTATGGCTACACCTTC.

V and J are TRBV6-1 and TRBJ1-2, with D uncertain. V lost 0 bases, J lost 0 bases, and 8 bases lay in between. Germline lookup yields CDR1 MNHNS and CDR2 SASEGT. The CDR3 covers 15 residues. The CDR3 nucleotides read TGTGCCAGCAGTGAAGCCCCGTTAGCTAACTATGGCTACACCTTC. Amino acids: CASSEAPLANYGYTF.

The chain couples TRBV15 to TRBJ1-4; D is uncertain. V was shortened by 0 bases and J by 3 bases, with 11 bases between the two germline ends. This CDR3 is built from 16 residues. CDR1 and CDR2 (germline): LNHNV, YYDKDF (reference sequence). CDR3 residues: CATSRDPPISNEKLFF. As DNA, the CDR3 is TGTGCCACCAGCAGAGATCCGCCGATTTCTAATGAAAAACTGTTTTTT.

This clonotype was seen ten or more times. The chain employs TRBV5-1 and TRBJ2-1; D gene uncertain. V gave up 1 base and J gave up 9 bases, with 11 bases separating them. The length of the CDR3 is 13 residues. CDR1 SGHRS and CDR2 YFSETQ come from the germline V gene. The CDR3 nucleotides are TGCGCCAGCAGCTTGTCTGGGGTCAGTGAGCAGTTCTTC. Its translation is CASSLSGVSEQFF.